This TCR beta chain was retrieved from a study of cytomegalovirus exposure and HLA in healthy donors. 13 Jbeta primers and 60 Vbeta primers were used for the PCR. Produced via immunoSEQ multiplex PCR; TCRdb's table is partial and in-frame only. This sample has 130,000 to 150,000 clones, with over 65% found just once. Study conclusions and caveats: Available immune exposure information was restricted to CMV serostatus only. Per a later analysis, about 17,000 TCR beta sequences showed association with HLA alleles at 0.05 false discovery rate. An observed cluster of highly shared sequence variants was recorded as a likely sequencing artifact. A later analysis linked a missense DCLRE1C variant to TCR beta V- and J-gene trimming.

With respect to this clone: Its antigen remains unknown.

The CDR3 has 15 residues. Per the germline V gene, CDR1 is MDHEN and CDR2 is SYDVKM. V lost 3 bases and J lost 1, with 10 bases in between. The specimen sequenced was PBMCs. The TCR sequence derives from a man aged 40-55 years in good health and CMV-seropositive. The chain employs TRBV28 and TRBJ1-5; D not resolved. The chain's CDR3 is CASSFGGTSNQPQHF. CDR3 bases: TGTGCCAGCAGTTTTGGTGGCACAAGCAATCAGCCCCAGCATTTT.